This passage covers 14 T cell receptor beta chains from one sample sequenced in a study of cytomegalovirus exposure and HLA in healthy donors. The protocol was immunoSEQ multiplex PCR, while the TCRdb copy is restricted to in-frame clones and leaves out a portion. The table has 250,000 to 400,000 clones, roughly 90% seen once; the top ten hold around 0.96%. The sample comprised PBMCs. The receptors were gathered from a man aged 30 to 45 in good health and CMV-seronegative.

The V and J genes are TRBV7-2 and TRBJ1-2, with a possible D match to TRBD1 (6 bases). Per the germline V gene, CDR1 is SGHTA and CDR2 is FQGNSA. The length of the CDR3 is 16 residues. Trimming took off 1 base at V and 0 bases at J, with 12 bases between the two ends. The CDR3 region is CASSLGGGAANYGYTF. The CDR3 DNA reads TGTGCCAGCAGCTTAGGAGGGGGGGCCGCTAACTATGGCTACACCTTC. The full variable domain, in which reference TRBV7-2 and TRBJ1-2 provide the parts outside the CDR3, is GAGVSQSPSNKVTEKGKDVELRCDPISGHTALYWYRQSLGQGLEFLIYFQGNSAPDKSGLPSDRFSAERTGGSVSTLTIQRTQQEDSAVYLCASSLGGGAANYGYTFGSGTRLTVV.

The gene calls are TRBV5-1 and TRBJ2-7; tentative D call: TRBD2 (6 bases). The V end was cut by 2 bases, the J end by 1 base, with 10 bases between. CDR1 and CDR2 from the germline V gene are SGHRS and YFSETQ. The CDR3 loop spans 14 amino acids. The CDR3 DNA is TGCGCCAGCAGCTTCGGGGGAGAATCCTACGAGCAGTACTTC. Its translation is CASSFGGESYEQYF.

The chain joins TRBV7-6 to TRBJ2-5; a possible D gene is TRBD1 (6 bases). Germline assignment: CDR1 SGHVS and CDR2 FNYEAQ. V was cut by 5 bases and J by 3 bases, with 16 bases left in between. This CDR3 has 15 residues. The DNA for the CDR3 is TGTGCCAGCAGCACCAACAGGGATGAAGAAGAGACCCAGTACTTC. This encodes CASSTNRDEEETQYF. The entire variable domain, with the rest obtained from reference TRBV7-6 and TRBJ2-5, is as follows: GAGVSQSPRYKVTKRGQDVALRCDPISGHVSLYWYRQALGQGPEFLTYFNYEAQQDKSGLPNDRFSAERPEGSISTLTIQRTEQRDSAMYRCASSTNRDEEETQYFGPGTRLLVL.

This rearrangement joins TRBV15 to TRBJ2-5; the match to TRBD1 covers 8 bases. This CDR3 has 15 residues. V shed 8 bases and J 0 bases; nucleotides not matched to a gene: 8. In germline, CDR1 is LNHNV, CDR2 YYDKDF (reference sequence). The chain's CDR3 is CATSTGGGHQETQYF. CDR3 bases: TGTGCCACCTCCACAGGGGGAGGCCACCAAGAGACCCAGTACTTC.

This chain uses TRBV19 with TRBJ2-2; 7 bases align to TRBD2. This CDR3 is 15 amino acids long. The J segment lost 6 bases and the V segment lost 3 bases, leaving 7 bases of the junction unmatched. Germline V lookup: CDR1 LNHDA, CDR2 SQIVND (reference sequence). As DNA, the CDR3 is TGTGCCAGTAGTATGTGGGGAGGGAGGTCCGGGGAGCTGTTTTTT. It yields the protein CASSMWGGRSGELFF.

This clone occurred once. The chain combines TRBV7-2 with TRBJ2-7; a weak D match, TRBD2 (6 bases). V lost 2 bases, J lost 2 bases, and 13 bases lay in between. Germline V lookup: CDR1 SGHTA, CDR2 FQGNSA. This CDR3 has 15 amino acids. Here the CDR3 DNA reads TGTGCCAGCAGCTTATACGGCGGGGAGGCCTACGAGCAGTACTTC. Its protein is CASSLYGGEAYEQYF. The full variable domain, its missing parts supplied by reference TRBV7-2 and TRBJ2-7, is GAGVSQSPSNKVTEKGKDVELRCDPISGHTALYWYRQSLGQGLEFLIYFQGNSAPDKSGLPSDRFSAERTGGSVSTLTIQRTQQEDSAVYLCASSLYGGEAYEQYFGPGTRLTVT.

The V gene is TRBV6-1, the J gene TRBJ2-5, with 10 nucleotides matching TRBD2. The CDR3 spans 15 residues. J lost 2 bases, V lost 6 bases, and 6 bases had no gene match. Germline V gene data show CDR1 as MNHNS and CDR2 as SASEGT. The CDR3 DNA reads TGTGCCAGCAGCCTTAGCGGGGGGCAACAAGAGACCCAGTACTTC. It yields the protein CASSLSGGQQETQYF.

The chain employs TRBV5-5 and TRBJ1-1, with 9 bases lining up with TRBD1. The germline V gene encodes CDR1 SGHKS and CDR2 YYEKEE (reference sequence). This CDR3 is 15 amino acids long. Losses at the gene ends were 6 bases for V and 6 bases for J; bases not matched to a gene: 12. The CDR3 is CASIPTGTGQAEAFF. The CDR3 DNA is TGTGCCAGCATCCCTACCGGGACAGGGCAAGCTGAAGCTTTCTTT.

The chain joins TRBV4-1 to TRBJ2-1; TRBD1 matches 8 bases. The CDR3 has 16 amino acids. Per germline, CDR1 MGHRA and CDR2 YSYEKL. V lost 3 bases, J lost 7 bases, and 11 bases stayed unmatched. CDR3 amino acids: CASSQDDRGWKNEQFF. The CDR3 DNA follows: TGCGCCAGCAGCCAGGACGACAGGGGCTGGAAGAATGAGCAGTTCTTC.

CDR3 nucleotide sequence: TGTGCCAGCAGCGGGAGGGAGGGAGCTTTCTTT. It codes for CASSGREGAFF. The chain has TRBV9 and TRBJ1-1; D is undetermined. Trimming pared 3 bases from V and 10 bases from J, leaving 10 bases between. In germline, CDR1 is SGDLS, CDR2 YYNGEE. This CDR3 region has 11 residues.

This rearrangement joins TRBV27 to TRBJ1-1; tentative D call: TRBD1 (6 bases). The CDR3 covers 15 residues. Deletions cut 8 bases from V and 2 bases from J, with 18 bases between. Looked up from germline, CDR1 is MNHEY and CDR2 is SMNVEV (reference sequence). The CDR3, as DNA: TGTGCCAGCTCTTTGGGTACAGGGATAAACACTGAAGCTTTCTTT. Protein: CASSLGTGINTEAFF.

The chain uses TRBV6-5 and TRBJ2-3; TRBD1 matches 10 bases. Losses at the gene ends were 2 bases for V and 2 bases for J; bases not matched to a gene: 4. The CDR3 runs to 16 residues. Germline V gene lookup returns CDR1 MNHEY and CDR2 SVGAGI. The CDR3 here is CASSYGQGVFTDTQYF. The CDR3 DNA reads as TGTGCCAGCAGTTACGGACAGGGGGTCTTCACAGATACGCAGTATTTT.

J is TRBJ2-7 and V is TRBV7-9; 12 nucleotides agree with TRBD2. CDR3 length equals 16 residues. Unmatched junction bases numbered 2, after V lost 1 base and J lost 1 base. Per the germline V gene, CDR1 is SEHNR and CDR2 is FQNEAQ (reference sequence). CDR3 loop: CASSLETSGGSYEQYF. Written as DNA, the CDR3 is TGTGCCAGCAGCTTAGAGACTAGCGGGGGATCCTACGAGCAGTACTTC.

CDR3 in DNA: TGTGCCAGCAGCCCACAGGGGGGGGAGAATTCACCCCTCCACTTT. Protein sequence: CASSPQGGENSPLHF. V and J are TRBV16 and TRBJ1-6; 8 bases fit TRBD1. Germline loops: CDR1 KGHSY, CDR2 FQNENV. The CDR3 is 15 residues long. Trimming removed 4 bases from V and 7 bases from J; junction bases left unmatched: 6. Full variable domain (rest looked up from reference TRBV16 and TRBJ1-6): GEEVAQTPKHLVRGEGQKAKLYCAPIKGHSYVFWYQQVLKNEFKFLISFQNENVFDETGMPKERFSAKCLPNSPCSLEIQATKLEDSAVYFCASSPQGGENSPLHFGNGTRLTVT.